This is a list of T cell receptor beta chains from one sample in a study of control samples from healthy donors and cancer patients. TCRdb keeps only in-frame clones here, not all; method: immunoSEQ multiplex PCR. The table lists 63,000 or so clones, approximately 84% of them singletons. Sequencing used blood. The receptor source for this set is a man aged 45-65 years in good health. Each CDR3 is given with its conserved first and last residue. A D gene is named only where the DNA matches it firmly. Clone size appears in some rows only: once, few, many, or a class for an expanded clone.

DNA: TGCGCCAGCAGCCAAATTGGGAGTCTAAACATTCAGTACTTC
CDR3: CASSQIGSLNIQYF
V: TRBV4-3
D: .
size: once
J: TRBJ2-4

DNA: TGTGCCAGCAGCGTGTCAGGGGGCGCCGGGGAGCTGTTTTTT
CDR3: CASSVSGGAGELFF
V: TRBV9
D: TRBD1
size: .
J: TRBJ2-2

DNA: TGCGCCAGCAGCTTGTTATTTGAAAGACAGGGAAATCAGGCTAATGAAAAACTGTTTTTT
CDR3: CASSLLFERQGNQANEKLFF
V: TRBV5-1
D: TRBD1
size: .
J: TRBJ1-4

DNA: TGTGCCAGCAGCTCTACAGGATACACAGATACGCAGTATTTT
CDR3: CASSSTGYTDTQYF
V: TRBV7-9
D: .
size: .
J: TRBJ2-3

DNA: TGTGCCAGCAGCTTAATATCCACGGCGGTAGGCACTGAAGCTTTCTTT
CDR3: CASSLISTAVGTEAFF
V: TRBV7-3
D: .
size: .
J: TRBJ1-1

DNA: TGCGCCAGCAACCCCTCCTGGGGCGGAGGTGGCTACACCTTC
CDR3: CASNPSWGGGGYTF
V: TRBV4-3
D: .
size: .
J: TRBJ1-2

DNA: TGTGCCAGCATGCCTTCAGGGGGTTTAGGGGAAGCTTTCTTT
CDR3: CASMPSGGLGEAFF
V: TRBV11-2
D: TRBD1
size: .
J: TRBJ1-1

DNA: TGTGCCATCAGTGAGTCATCCGGCGGAGGCTACGAGCAGTACTTC
CDR3: CAISESSGGGYEQYF
V: TRBV10-3
D: .
size: .
J: TRBJ2-7

DNA: TGTGCCAGCAGCTTATACGGCACTAATATTCTCTATGGCTACACCTTC
CDR3: CASSLYGTNILYGYTF
V: TRBV11-2
D: .
size: .
J: TRBJ1-2

DNA: TGTGCCAGTAGTATATTAAACTCCTACGAGCAGTACTTC
CDR3: CASSILNSYEQYF
V: TRBV19
D: .
size: once
J: TRBJ2-7

DNA: TGTGCCAGCAGCCCTGGGGGGGGCGGCACAGATACGCAGTATTTT
CDR3: CASSPGGGGTDTQYF
V: TRBV11-3
D: .
size: .
J: TRBJ2-3

DNA: TGTGCCAGCTCCGCGGAAAGCACTGGAAACACCATATATTTT
CDR3: CASSAESTGNTIYF
V: TRBV4-2
D: .
size: few
J: TRBJ1-3

DNA: TGCGCCAGCAGCTCCGAATCAGGGTTGTATGGCTACACCTTC
CDR3: CASSSESGLYGYTF
V: TRBV5-1
D: .
size: .
J: TRBJ1-2

DNA: TGTGCCAGCAGCCAATGGACACCGGGACAGGGAGAGACCCAGTACTTC
CDR3: CASSQWTPGQGETQYF
V: TRBV16
D: TRBD1
size: few
J: TRBJ2-5

DNA: TGTGCTAGTGGTTTGGTGGACAGGTCTAGCTCCTACGAGCAGTACTTC
CDR3: CASGLVDRSSSYEQYF
V: TRBV12-5
D: TRBD1
size: .
J: TRBJ2-7

DNA: TGTGCCAGCAGTGGGCAGCAACCTTCACCCCTCCACTTT
CDR3: CASSGQQPSPLHF
V: TRBV27
D: .
size: .
J: TRBJ1-6

DNA: TGTGCCAGCAGCTTTGAACGGACTAGCGGACAAGAGACCCAGTACTTC
CDR3: CASSFERTSGQETQYF
V: TRBV7-9
D: TRBD2
size: .
J: TRBJ2-5

DNA: TGTGCCAGCACCACTTTGGAAACTTACACCGGGGAGCTGTTTTTT
CDR3: CASTTLETYTGELFF
V: TRBV4-2
D: .
size: .
J: TRBJ2-2

DNA: TGTGCCAGCAGTTACGCCGGGACAGAATCCTATGGCTACACCTTC
CDR3: CASSYAGTESYGYTF
V: TRBV6-5
D: TRBD1
size: .
J: TRBJ1-2

DNA: TGTGCCAGCAGCCTCAGGGACGGGCAGCCCCAGCATTTT
CDR3: CASSLRDGQPQHF
V: TRBV7-2
D: .
size: .
J: TRBJ1-5

DNA: TGTGCCAGCAGTTGGGCGTCCTACGAGCAGTACTTC
CDR3: CASSWASYEQYF
V: TRBV28
D: .
size: .
J: TRBJ2-7

DNA: TGTGCCACCAGCGATTCCGGGACAAAAATCTTCCCAGATACGCAGTATTTT
CDR3: CATSDSGTKIFPDTQYF
V: TRBV15
D: .
size: .
J: TRBJ2-3

DNA: TGTGCCTGGTCGAAGGACTCTAGCAATCAGCCCCAGCATTTT
CDR3: CAWSKDSSNQPQHF
V: TRBV30
D: .
size: .
J: TRBJ1-5

DNA: TGTGCCAGCAGCCCACGACAGGACGGCTACACCTTC
CDR3: CASSPRQDGYTF
V: TRBV7-2
D: .
size: .
J: TRBJ1-2

DNA: TGTGCCACCAGTGATGGGAGACAGGGGGCGCGGGCGCCTTACTACGAGCAGTACTTC
CDR3: CATSDGRQGARAPYYEQYF
V: TRBV24-1
D: TRBD1
size: .
J: TRBJ2-7

DNA: TGTGCCAGCAGCTTGGCCGGGAGCGGGAGGGCCCACGAGCAGTACTTC
CDR3: CASSLAGSGRAHEQYF
V: TRBV5-4
D: TRBD2
size: .
J: TRBJ2-7

DNA: TGTGCCAGCTCTGGGACAGGGCTTCAGCCCCAGCATTTT
CDR3: CASSGTGLQPQHF
V: TRBV2
D: TRBD1
size: .
J: TRBJ1-5

DNA: TGTGCCACCAGTCTAGAAGGGGTGAAGACAGATACGCAGTATTTT
CDR3: CATSLEGVKTDTQYF
V: TRBV24-1
D: .
size: .
J: TRBJ2-3

DNA: TGTGCCACCAGTGAACTGACAGGGCCTAGAAGCACAGATACGCAGTATTTT
CDR3: CATSELTGPRSTDTQYF
V: TRBV24-1
D: TRBD1
size: .
J: TRBJ2-3

DNA: TGCGCCAGCAGCCCCGCTACCGGGGAGCTGTTTTTT
CDR3: CASSPATGELFF
V: TRBV5-1
D: .
size: .
J: TRBJ2-2

DNA: TGTGCCAGCAGTTCGACCAGGGTGCCGGGAGAGACCCAGTACTTC
CDR3: CASSSTRVPGETQYF
V: TRBV6-5
D: .
size: .
J: TRBJ2-5